This entry concerns a single T cell receptor beta chain. The antigen is unknown. Produced via immunoSEQ multiplex PCR; TCRdb's table is partial and in-frame only. In the table there are 550,000 to 800,000 clones, 74% of which are singletons. The entry originates in a study of shared clonotypes between healthy human individuals. Study outcomes and limitations: Sequencing depth was expected to affect clonotype sharing among donors. Non-shared clonotypes showed lower generation probabilities than clonotypes common to all four donors.

This CDR3 has 12 amino acids. Germline V gene data show CDR1 as SQVTM and CDR2 as ANQGSEA. V shed 4 bases and J shed 2 bases, with 8 bases lying between them. This TCR was recovered from a woman aged 25-40 years in good health. What was sequenced was memory CD4+ T cells sorted from blood. Subset: CD45RA-negative fraction. The V and J genes are TRBV29-1 and TRBJ1-2, with a weak D call TRBD1 (5 bases). CDR3 protein: CSVARGNYGYTF. The DNA of the CDR3 is TGCAGCGTTGCCCGGGGGAACTATGGCTACACCTTC.